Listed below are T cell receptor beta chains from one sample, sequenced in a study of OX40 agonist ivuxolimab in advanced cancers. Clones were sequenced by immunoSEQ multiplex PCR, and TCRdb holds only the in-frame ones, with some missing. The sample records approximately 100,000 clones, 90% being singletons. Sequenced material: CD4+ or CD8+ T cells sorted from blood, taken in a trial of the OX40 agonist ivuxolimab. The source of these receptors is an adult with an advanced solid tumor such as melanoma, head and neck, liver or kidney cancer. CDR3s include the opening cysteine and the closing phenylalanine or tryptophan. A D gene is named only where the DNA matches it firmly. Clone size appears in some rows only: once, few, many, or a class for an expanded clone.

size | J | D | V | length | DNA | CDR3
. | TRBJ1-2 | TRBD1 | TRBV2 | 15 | TGTGCCAGCAGCCGAATTGAAGAGGGGGCCTATGGCTACACCTTC | CASSRIEEGAYGYTF
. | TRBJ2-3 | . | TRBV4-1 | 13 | TGCGCCAGCAGCCAAGATGCCCGTGGGGCGCAGTATTTT | CASSQDARGAQYF
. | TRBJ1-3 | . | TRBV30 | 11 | TGTGCCTGGAGATATGGAAACACCATATATTTT | CAWRYGNTIYF
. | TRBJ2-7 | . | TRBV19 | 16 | TGTGCCAGTAGTATAGTCCCGGGGGTAAAGACCTACGAGCAGTACTTC | CASSIVPGVKTYEQYF
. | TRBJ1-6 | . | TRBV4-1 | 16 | TGCGCCAGCAGGCGTTCGGGGGTGTCCGATAATTCACCCCTCCACTTT | CASRRSGVSDNSPLHF
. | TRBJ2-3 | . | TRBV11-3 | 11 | TGTGCCAGCAGCTACGGAGATACGCAGTATTTT | CASSYGDTQYF
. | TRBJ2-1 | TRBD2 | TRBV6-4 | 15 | TGTGCCAGCAGTGTATTAGCGGGGGGGTACAATGAGCAGTTCTTC | CASSVLAGGYNEQFF
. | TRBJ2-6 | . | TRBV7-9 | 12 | TGTGCCAGCAGCCCCATGGCCAACGTCCTGACTTTC | CASSPMANVLTF
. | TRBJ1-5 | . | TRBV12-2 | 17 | TGTGCAAGTCGCTTAGAGATTGGAGGGGGTAGCAATCAGCCCCAGCATTTT | CASRLEIGGGSNQPQHF
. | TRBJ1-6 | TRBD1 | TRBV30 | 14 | TGTGCCTTTCTGCTCGGGACAGTAAAGACACCCCTCCACTTT | CAFLLGTVKTPLHF
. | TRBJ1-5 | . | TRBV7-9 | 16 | TGTGCCAGCAGCCCCGGGACTGCGGAGGTTGATCAGCCCCAGCATTTT | CASSPGTAEVDQPQHF
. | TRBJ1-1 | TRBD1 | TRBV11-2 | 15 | TGTGCCAGCAGCCGTGGACAGGGCGACGGGGGTGAAGCTTTCTTT | CASSRGQGDGGEAFF
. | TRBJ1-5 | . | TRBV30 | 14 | TGTGCCTGGAGTAAGGACCGTGGGATGGAGCCCCAGCATTTT | CAWSKDRGMEPQHF
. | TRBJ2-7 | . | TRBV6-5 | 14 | TGTGCCAGCAGCTCCGGGACACAAGCCTACGAGCAGTACTTC | CASSSGTQAYEQYF
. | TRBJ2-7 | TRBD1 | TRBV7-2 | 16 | TGTGCCAGCAGCTTAGCGACGACAGGGGCCCGCTACGAGCAGTACTTC | CASSLATTGARYEQYF
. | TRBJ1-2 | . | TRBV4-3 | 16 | TGCGCCAGCAGCCAAGGGGTTGACGGATTGGGCTATGGCTACACCTTC | CASSQGVDGLGYGYTF
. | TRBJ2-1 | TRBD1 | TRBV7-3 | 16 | TGTGCCAGCAGCTCCCAGGCAGGGGGCGAGGGGAATGAGCAGTTCTTC | CASSSQAGGEGNEQFF
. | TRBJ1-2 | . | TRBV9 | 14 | TGTGCCAGCAGCGTAGTTGGTGGGATTGACGGCTACACCTTC | CASSVVGGIDGYTF
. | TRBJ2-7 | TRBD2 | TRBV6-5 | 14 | TGTGCCAGCAGCCGTACTAGCGGGGTGTACGAGCAGTACTTC | CASSRTSGVYEQYF
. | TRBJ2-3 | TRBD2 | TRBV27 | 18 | TGTGCCAGCAGTTTGTGGCTAGCGGGGGCCGGGGGAAAAGATACGCAGTATTTT | CASSLWLAGAGGKDTQYF
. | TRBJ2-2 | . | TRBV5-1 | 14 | TGCGCCAGCAGCTTGGAAGGGGACACCGGGGAGCTGTTTTTT | CASSLEGDTGELFF
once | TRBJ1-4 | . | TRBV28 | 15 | TGTGCCAGCAGCCCCCCGGGAGCAACTAATGAAAAACTGTTTTTT | CASSPPGATNEKLFF
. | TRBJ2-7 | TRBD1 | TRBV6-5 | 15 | TGTGCCAGCAGTTATGACCGACAGGGAGTCCACGAGCAGTACTTC | CASSYDRQGVHEQYF
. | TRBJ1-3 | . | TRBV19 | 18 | TGTGCCAGTAGTATAAGGAGCGGGACATCGGCCTCTGGAAACACCATATATTTT | CASSIRSGTSASGNTIYF
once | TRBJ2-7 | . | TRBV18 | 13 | TGTGCCAGCTCGCGGGGACAGTCCTACGAGCAGTACTTC | CASSRGQSYEQYF
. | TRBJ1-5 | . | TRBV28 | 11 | TGTGCCAGCAGTTTGTCGCGGCCCCAGCATTTT | CASSLSRPQHF
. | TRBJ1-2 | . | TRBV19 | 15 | TGTGCCAGTAGGACCACAGGGTCCGCTAACTATGGCTACACCTTC | CASRTTGSANYGYTF
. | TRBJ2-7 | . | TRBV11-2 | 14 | TGTGCCAGCAGCTTCGCAGAGCTCTCCTACGAGCAGTACTTC | CASSFAELSYEQYF
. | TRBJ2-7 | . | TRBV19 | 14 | TGTGCCAGTAGTATCCAAGTTTTCTCCTACGAGCAGTACTTC | CASSIQVFSYEQYF
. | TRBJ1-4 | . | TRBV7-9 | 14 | TGTGCCAGCAGCTTGTTGATGAGCGGTGAAAAACTGTTTTTT | CASSLLMSGEKLFF
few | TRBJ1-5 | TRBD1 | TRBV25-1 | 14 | TGTGCCAGCAGTCACCCCGGGACAGGTCAGCCCCAGCATTTT | CASSHPGTGQPQHF
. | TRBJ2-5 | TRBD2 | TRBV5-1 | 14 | TGCGCCAGCAGCTTAGCTAGCGGCCAAGAGACCCAGTACTTC | CASSLASGQETQYF
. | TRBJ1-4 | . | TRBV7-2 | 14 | TGTGCCAGCAGCCCCTCGACAGTTTATGAAAAACTGTTTTTT | CASSPSTVYEKLFF
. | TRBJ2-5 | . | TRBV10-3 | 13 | TGTGCCATCAGTGAGATCCGTCAAGAGACCCAGTACTTC | CAISEIRQETQYF
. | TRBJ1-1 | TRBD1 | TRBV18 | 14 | TGTGCCAGCTCAGCCAGGGGGTCTGACACTGAAGCTTTCTTT | CASSARGSDTEAFF
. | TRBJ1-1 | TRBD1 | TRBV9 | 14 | TGTGCCAGCAGCACGACAGGGATGAACACTGAAGCTTTCTTT | CASSTTGMNTEAFF
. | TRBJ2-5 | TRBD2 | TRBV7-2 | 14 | TGTGCCAGCCGGGGGGGAGGGTCGGCAGAGACCCAGTACTTC | CASRGGGSAETQYF
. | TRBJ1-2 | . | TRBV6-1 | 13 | TGTGCCAGCAGTGAGGACGGTCAGGATGGCTACACCTTC | CASSEDGQDGYTF
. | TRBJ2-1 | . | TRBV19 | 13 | TGTGCCAGTAAGGGGACGGACCTAAATGAGCAGTTCTTC | CASKGTDLNEQFF
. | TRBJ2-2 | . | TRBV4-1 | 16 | TGCGCCAGCAGCCAAGATATGGCGGGGAGCGCCGGGGAGCTGTTTTTT | CASSQDMAGSAGELFF
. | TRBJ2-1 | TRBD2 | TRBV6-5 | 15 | TGTGCCAGCAGTTATCGGCGGGGGGGAATGGATGAGCAGTTCTTC | CASSYRRGGMDEQFF
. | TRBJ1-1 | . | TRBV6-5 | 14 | TGTGCCAGCAGTCGCGACCGGGCGAACACTGAAGCTTTCTTT | CASSRDRANTEAFF
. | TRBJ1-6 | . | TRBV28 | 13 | TGTGCCAGCCGTGGCCAGGGAAATTCACCCCTCCACTTT | CASRGQGNSPLHF
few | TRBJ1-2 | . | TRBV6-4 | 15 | TGTGCCAGCAGTGACTTCCCGAGAGCTAACTATGGCTACACCTTC | CASSDFPRANYGYTF
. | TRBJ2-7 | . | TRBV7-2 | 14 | TGTGCCAGCAGCTTAGCGCAAGGGGGTGTCGAGCAGTACTTC | CASSLAQGGVEQYF
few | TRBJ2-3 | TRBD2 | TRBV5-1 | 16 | TGCGCCAGCAGCCCCGGACTAGCGGGCTTCACAGATACGCAGTATTTT | CASSPGLAGFTDTQYF
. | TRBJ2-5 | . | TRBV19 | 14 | TGTGCCAGTAAGGACGGCGGGAACGAAGAGACCCAGTACTTC | CASKDGGNEETQYF
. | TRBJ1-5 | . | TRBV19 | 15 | TGTGCCAGTAGTGTGACAGCCTATAGCAATCAGCCCCAGCATTTT | CASSVTAYSNQPQHF
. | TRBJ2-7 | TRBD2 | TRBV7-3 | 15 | TGTGCCAGCAGCGTGACTAGCGGGGGGGCCGGCGAGCAGTACTTC | CASSVTSGGAGEQYF
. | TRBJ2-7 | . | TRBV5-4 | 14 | TGTGCCAGCAGCTTGGTACAGGGAGAAAACGAGCAGTACTTC | CASSLVQGENEQYF
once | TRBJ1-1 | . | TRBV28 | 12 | TGTGCCAGCAGGACAGCGAACACTGAAGCTTTCTTT | CASRTANTEAFF
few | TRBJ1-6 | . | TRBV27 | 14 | TGTGCCAGCAGTTTCGGCCCCACTACCACACCCCTCCACTTT | CASSFGPTTTPLHF
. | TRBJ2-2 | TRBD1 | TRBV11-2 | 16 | TGTGCCAGCAGCTTAGAGTGGGACAGTAGGACCGGGGAGCTGTTTTTT | CASSLEWDSRTGELFF
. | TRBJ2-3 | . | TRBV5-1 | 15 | TGCGCCAGCAGCTTGGAAGGGAAGAGGGCAGATACGCAGTATTTT | CASSLEGKRADTQYF
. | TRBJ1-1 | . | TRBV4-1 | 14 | TGCGCCAGCAGCCATGATCAGGACGTTCCAGATGCTTTCTTT | CASSHDQDVPDAFF